This entry is about one T cell receptor beta chain. V was clipped by 4 bases and J by 2 bases; unmatched bases: 5. Per germline, CDR1 MDHEN and CDR2 SYDVKM. The CDR3 has 14 amino acids. This specimen comes from a study of blood T cells in healthy people across ages. Through a sample-barcoded 5' primer and a J-beta primer mix, a second PCR was run for roughly 7 to 11 cycles. Researchers report that a template-switch adaptor with 12 random nucleotides tagged each cDNA molecule. TCRdb analysed the 5' RACE reads with MiXCR anew, one entry per CDR3 protein. Of about 1,600,000 distinct CDR3 sequences in the sample, about 40% were seen once.

The origin of this receptor is a woman aged 18 to 35 in good health. The chain couples TRBV28 to TRBJ2-7, with 7 bases fitting TRBD1. The material sequenced was blood. CDR3 DNA: TGTGCCAGCAGTTCGACAGGGAGCACCTACGAGCAGTACTTC. Amino acids: CASSSTGSTYEQYF.